This is a list of T cell receptor beta chains from one sample in a study of shared clonotypes between healthy human individuals. TCRdb's copy holds only in-frame clones and misses some; the assay was immunoSEQ multiplex PCR. This sample has under 1,100,000 clones, with around 78% found just once. Source material: memory CD4+ T cells from PBMCs. These receptors all stem from a man between 18 and 29 years old in good health. Some clones in this sample may be carry-over from other donors' samples. Each CDR3 is given with its conserved first and last residue. Fields, in order: J gene, V gene, CDR3 protein.

J: TRBJ2-3
V: TRBV5-1
CDR3: CASSILSGSTDTQYF

J: TRBJ2-5
V: TRBV28
CDR3: CASRIRDTQYF

J: TRBJ2-7
V: TRBV5-6
CDR3: CASSLGVSYEQYF

J: TRBJ2-3
V: TRBV19
CDR3: CASSIEPGQGRWGLEDTQYF

J: TRBJ2-7
V: TRBV28
CDR3: CASSSTVTEQYF

J: TRBJ1-1
V: TRBV5-8
CDR3: CASSLVPGGDTEAFF

J: TRBJ2-5
V: TRBV2
CDR3: CASRAPGHSAETQYF

J: TRBJ2-6
V: TRBV5-1
CDR3: CASRSGANVLTF

J: TRBJ1-2
V: TRBV6-5
CDR3: CASRRTGDANYGYTF

J: TRBJ2-3
V: TRBV9
CDR3: CASSYPTDTQYF

J: TRBJ1-5
V: TRBV6-6
CDR3: CASNEALAQPQHF

J: TRBJ2-2
V: TRBV7-8
CDR3: CASSPGAGELFF

J: TRBJ1-1
V: TRBV10-3
CDR3: CAISESSRTANTEAFF

J: TRBJ1-1
V: TRBV5-1
CDR3: CASSKAQLTGDEAFF

J: TRBJ1-3
V: TRBV5-1
CDR3: CASRGDFSGNTIYF

J: TRBJ2-3
V: TRBV5-1
CDR3: CASSWATDTQYF

J: TRBJ1-4
V: TRBV7-8
CDR3: CASSLTGVGEKLFF

J: TRBJ1-2
V: TRBV7-2
CDR3: CASSLGGRNYGYTF

J: TRBJ2-5
V: TRBV5-1
CDR3: CASSFDRDQETQYF

J: TRBJ2-7
V: TRBV5-1
CDR3: CASSLVPLGGGDDEQYF

J: TRBJ1-1
V: TRBV5-8
CDR3: CASSWYTGTGGTEAFF

J: TRBJ2-1
V: TRBV5-4
CDR3: CASSPGPDNEQFF

J: TRBJ1-3
V: TRBV7-2
CDR3: CASSFGGGPGNTIYF

J: TRBJ2-1
V: TRBV7-9
CDR3: CASSSDRELAFPYNEQFF

J: TRBJ1-4
V: TRBV28
CDR3: CASSLAGGLTEKLFF

J: TRBJ2-7
V: TRBV10-2
CDR3: CASRPGQGSYEQYF

J: TRBJ2-7
V: TRBV5-1
CDR3: CASSPTGGASAKEQYF

J: TRBJ1-3
V: TRBV9
CDR3: CASSGSGAGNTIYF

J: TRBJ2-7
V: TRBV28
CDR3: CASRAAVQQYF

J: TRBJ1-3
V: TRBV5-4
CDR3: CASSLLGEAGNTIYF

J: TRBJ2-6
V: TRBV6-1
CDR3: CASSERRPSSGANVLTF